The rows below give T cell receptor beta chains drawn from one sample of a study of radiotherapy plus CTLA-4 blockade in lung cancer. The data were produced by immunoSEQ multiplex PCR, yet TCRdb's version contains in-frame clones alone and is incomplete. The sample shows tens of thousands of clones, more than 80% of them seen only once. The material sequenced was peripheral blood, taken from a patient treated with radiotherapy plus ipilimumab. The origin of the receptors is a human donor with non-small cell lung cancer who had stable disease on radiotherapy plus ipilimumab. The CDR3 runs from the conserved cysteine through the conserved F or W. D genes are given only for firm matches. Rows may omit the clone size; those that give it use once, few, many or a size class.

abundance: -
j_gene: TRBJ1-1
d_gene: TRBD1
len: 16
v_gene: TRBV7-6
CDR3nt: TGTGCCAGCAGCTCGGGACAGGGGACCGGAGGTACTGAAGCTTTCTTT
CDR3aa: CASSSGQGTGGTEAFF

abundance: -
j_gene: TRBJ2-5
d_gene: -
len: 15
v_gene: TRBV4-3
CDR3nt: TGCGCCAGCAGCCAAGATCGGGGAGGGGGGGAGACCCAGTACTTC
CDR3aa: CASSQDRGGGETQYF

abundance: -
j_gene: TRBJ2-7
d_gene: -
len: 15
v_gene: TRBV5-6
CDR3nt: TGTGCCAGCAGCATAGGGACTCTGGGGTCCTACGAGCAGTACTTC
CDR3aa: CASSIGTLGSYEQYF

abundance: -
j_gene: TRBJ1-1
d_gene: -
len: 13
v_gene: TRBV18
CDR3nt: TGTGCCAGCTCACCATTGGCGAACACTGAAGCTTTCTTT
CDR3aa: CASSPLANTEAFF

abundance: -
j_gene: TRBJ2-7
d_gene: TRBD2
len: 16
v_gene: TRBV10-3
CDR3nt: TGTGCCATCAGTAGACTAGCGGGGGGAAGAGCCTACGAGCAGTACTTC
CDR3aa: CAISRLAGGRAYEQYF

abundance: -
j_gene: TRBJ2-1
d_gene: TRBD2
len: 14
v_gene: TRBV7-9
CDR3nt: TGTGCCAGCAGCCTGGGAGGGGAACACAATGAGCAGTTCTTC
CDR3aa: CASSLGGEHNEQFF

abundance: -
j_gene: TRBJ1-1
d_gene: -
len: 11
v_gene: TRBV19
CDR3nt: TGTGCCAGTCACGGGTTGACTGAAGCTTTCTTT
CDR3aa: CASHGLTEAFF

abundance: -
j_gene: TRBJ2-7
d_gene: TRBD1
len: 20
v_gene: TRBV14
CDR3nt: TGTGCCAGCAGCCAAGAGCAGCCGGGACAGTTTAAGTGTAGCTCCTACGAGCAGTACTTC
CDR3aa: CASSQEQPGQFKCSSYEQYF

abundance: -
j_gene: TRBJ2-2
d_gene: -
len: 15
v_gene: TRBV19
CDR3nt: TGTGCCAGTAGTCCCTACCTCTTTAACACCGGGGAGCTGTTTTTT
CDR3aa: CASSPYLFNTGELFF

abundance: -
j_gene: TRBJ1-1
d_gene: -
len: 13
v_gene: TRBV9
CDR3nt: TGTGCCAGCAGCGTAGACGCGGGGACTGAAGCTTTCTTT
CDR3aa: CASSVDAGTEAFF

abundance: -
j_gene: TRBJ1-1
d_gene: -
len: 16
v_gene: TRBV13
CDR3nt: TGTGCCAGCAGCTTAGCCGGGGGTTTTTGGAACACTGAAGCTTTCTTT
CDR3aa: CASSLAGGFWNTEAFF

abundance: -
j_gene: TRBJ2-7
d_gene: TRBD1
len: 14
v_gene: TRBV2
CDR3nt: TGTGCCAGCAGTGTACAGGGGGAAGCCTACGAGCAGTACTTC
CDR3aa: CASSVQGEAYEQYF

abundance: once
j_gene: TRBJ2-3
d_gene: -
len: 17
v_gene: TRBV28
CDR3nt: TGTGCCAGCAGTTTAGCGACCAGCCGACTCCCCACAGATACGCAGTATTTT
CDR3aa: CASSLATSRLPTDTQYF

abundance: -
j_gene: TRBJ2-7
d_gene: -
len: 14
v_gene: TRBV6-6
CDR3nt: TGTGCCAGCAGTTACACGAGGAGGGACTACGAGCAGTACTTC
CDR3aa: CASSYTRRDYEQYF

abundance: -
j_gene: TRBJ2-2
d_gene: -
len: 14
v_gene: TRBV7-9
CDR3nt: TGTGCCAGCAGCTTACTCGGGATGACCGGGGAGCTGTTTTTT
CDR3aa: CASSLLGMTGELFF

abundance: -
j_gene: TRBJ2-2
d_gene: -
len: 15
v_gene: TRBV7-9
CDR3nt: TGTGCCAGCAGCCGGCCTAGCACAGGGACCGGGGAGCTGTTTTTT
CDR3aa: CASSRPSTGTGELFF

abundance: -
j_gene: TRBJ2-7
d_gene: TRBD2
len: 12
v_gene: TRBV29-1
CDR3nt: TGCAGCGTTTTGACTAGCCCCGGCGAGCAGTACTTC
CDR3aa: CSVLTSPGEQYF

abundance: -
j_gene: TRBJ2-3
d_gene: -
len: 13
v_gene: TRBV5-6
CDR3nt: TGTGCCAGCAGCCACAGAGGCACAGATACGCAGTATTTT
CDR3aa: CASSHRGTDTQYF

abundance: -
j_gene: TRBJ2-7
d_gene: TRBD2
len: 18
v_gene: TRBV4-1
CDR3nt: TGCGCCAGCAGCCACCTAAGTGGACTAGCGGAAGGAGGGGACGAGCAGTACTTC
CDR3aa: CASSHLSGLAEGGDEQYF

abundance: -
j_gene: TRBJ2-1
d_gene: -
len: 13
v_gene: TRBV15
CDR3nt: TGTGCCACCAGCAGAGACCGGGGAGGCGAGCAGTTCTTC
CDR3aa: CATSRDRGGEQFF

abundance: -
j_gene: TRBJ1-3
d_gene: TRBD1
len: 14
v_gene: TRBV19
CDR3nt: TGTGCCAGCTTCCGCCGGGACAGGGTTAACACCATATATTTT
CDR3aa: CASFRRDRVNTIYF

abundance: -
j_gene: TRBJ1-1
d_gene: TRBD1
len: 16
v_gene: TRBV25-1
CDR3nt: TGTGCCAGCAGTGAGGGGGCCGGGACAGTGAACACTGAAGCTTTCTTT
CDR3aa: CASSEGAGTVNTEAFF